This TCR beta chain was observed in a study of T cell repertoires in cytomegalovirus infection. About the research overall: It can be stated that public TCR beta signatures indicated CMV infection as well as a matching HLA type. Whole-study findings and limits: HLA-C-restricted CMV-specific TCR beta clonotypes were dominant in the ex vivo response. Using cumulative public TCR beta family frequency, the authors identified those who carried CMV together with the relevant HLA.

Worth noting for this clonotype: The antigen is unknown.

One entry per CDR3 protein, called by TCRdb with MiXCR from the reads. The sample lists tens of thousands of distinct CDR3 sequences, roughly 20% seen once, with 26% in the top ten. The sequence was collected from a human donor in good health (CMV status not recorded). Some clones in this sample may be carry-over from other donors' samples. The sequenced sample was CD8+ T cells from cultured PBMCs, obtained from culture after CMV antigen stimulation.

The CDR3 is CASSQGAGGIEYEQFF. The CDR3 DNA follows: TGTGCCAGCAGCCAAGGGGCGGGAGGAATTGAGTATGAGCAGTTCTTC. The gene calls are TRBV4-2 and TRBJ2-1, with 8 bases fitting TRBD2. J was trimmed by 8 bases and V by 1 base; bases with no gene match: 10. This CDR3 has 16 residues. Germline CDR1 reads LGHNA; CDR2 reads YNFKEQ.